The 29 T cell receptor beta chains listed next were all sequenced from one sample in a study of cytomegalovirus exposure and HLA in healthy donors. Primers: 60 Vbeta forward and 13 Jbeta reverse. TCRdb's copy holds only in-frame clones and misses some; the assay was immunoSEQ multiplex PCR. The sample has 150,000 to 200,000 clones, 81% seen once. Sequenced sample: PBMCs. These receptor sequences come from a man between 40 and 49 years old in good health and CMV-seropositive.

The chain links TRBV18 to TRBJ2-3; 11 bases agree with TRBD2. The CDR3 totals 16 residues. Germline V lookup: CDR1 KGHSH, CDR2 LQKENI. The junction had 5 bases not matched to a gene; V was cut back by 2 bases and J by 4 bases. The CDR3 loop is CASSPVDSGGADTQYF. CDR3 bases: TGTGCCAGCTCACCAGTCGATAGCGGGGGGGCAGATACGCAGTATTTT.

This chain links TRBV5-6 with TRBJ2-4; D not resolved. This CDR3 contains 14 residues. The germline V and J ends were trimmed by 0 bases and 4 bases, with 8 bases remaining between them. Germline V gene sequence: CDR1 SGHDT, CDR2 YYEEEE. CDR3 in amino acids: CASSLALQKNIQYF. DNA for the CDR3: TGTGCCAGCAGCTTGGCCTTACAAAAAAACATTCAGTACTTC.

The rearrangement uses TRBV18 and TRBJ2-6; unclear D gene. CDR3 size: 15 residues. CDR1 is KGHSH, CDR2 LQKENI, per germline. The V gene lost 4 bases and the J gene lost 0 bases, with 7 bases spanning the gap. CDR3 residues: CASSRGSSGANVLTF. In DNA, the CDR3 is TGTGCCAGCTCACGCGGTTCCTCTGGGGCCAACGTCCTGACTTTC.

The J gene is TRBJ2-7, the V gene TRBV19, with 8 bases aligning to TRBD1. V gave up 10 bases and J gave up 2 bases; unmatched junction bases: 10. Germline V gives CDR1 LNHDA, CDR2 SQIVND (reference sequence). The CDR3 contains 14 residues. The CDR3 region is CATLARTGTYEQYF. The CDR3 DNA reads as TGTGCCACCCTTGCCAGGACAGGGACCTACGAGCAGTACTTC. The full variable domain, in which reference TRBV19 and TRBJ2-7 provide the parts outside the CDR3, is DGGITQSPKYLFRKEGQNVTLSCEQNLNHDAMYWYRQDPGQGLRLIYYSQIVNDFQKGDIAEGYSVSREKKESFPLTVTSAQKNPTAFYLCATLARTGTYEQYFGPGTRLTVT.

The rearrangement links TRBV27 to TRBJ2-2; D might be TRBD1 (5 bases). Germline CDR1 is MNHEY and CDR2 is SMNVEV (reference sequence). Trimming took off 4 bases at V and 1 base at J, with 19 bases between the two ends. This CDR3 has 18 amino acids. The CDR3 nucleotides read TGTGCCAGCAGTTACCGTAAACAGGTCCTTCTGAACACCGGGGAGCTGTTTTTT. Translating gives CASSYRKQVLLNTGELFF.

The rearrangement uses TRBV11-1 and TRBJ2-2, with TRBD2 identical over 12 bases. The CDR3 spans 19 residues. Germline V gene lookup returns CDR1 SGHAT and CDR2 FQDESV (reference sequence). The ends lost 1 base at V and 3 bases at J; junction bases unmatched: 9. CDR3 sequence reads: CASSLGVTSGRGYTGELFF. The DNA of the CDR3 is TGTGCCAGCAGCTTAGGAGTGACTAGCGGGAGAGGGTACACCGGGGAGCTGTTTTTT.

The gene calls are TRBV7-9 and TRBJ2-1, with D hard to call. V was trimmed by 1 base and J by 8 bases, leaving 3 bases between them. The CDR3 is made up of 11 amino acids. The germline V gene encodes CDR1 SEHNR and CDR2 FQNEAQ (reference sequence). The CDR3 is CASSLGDEQFF. The CDR3 region has the DNA TGTGCCAGCAGCTTAGGCGATGAGCAGTTCTTC.

In its sample, this clone was seen a few times. This rearrangement joins TRBV28 to TRBJ1-1; possibly TRBD1 for D (6 bases). Trimming pared 5 bases from V and 12 bases from J, leaving 22 bases between. Germline V gene data show CDR1 as MDHEN and CDR2 as SYDVKM. This CDR3 has 14 residues. CDR3 residues: CASSESTGTWGTFF. CDR3 DNA: TGTGCCAGCAGTGAATCAACAGGGACCTGGGGAACTTTCTTT. Combining the CDR3 with reference TRBV28 and TRBJ1-1 gives the whole variable domain DVKVTQSSRYLVKRTGEKVFLECVQDMDHENMFWYRQDPGLGLRLIYFSYDVKMKEKGDIPEGYSVSREKKERFSLILESASTNQTSMYLCASSESTGTWGTFFGQGTRLTVV.

The rearrangement joins TRBV2 to TRBJ2-7, with 7 bases that match TRBD2. CDR3 size: 13 residues. Germline V gene data show CDR1 as SNHLY and CDR2 as FYNNEI. After removal of 7 bases from V and 2 bases from J, the junction contained 5 bases not matched to a gene. CDR3 nucleotides: TGTGCCAGCAAACCTAGCGGTACCTACGAGCAGTACTTC. Translating gives CASKPSGTYEQYF.

This clone appeared a few times. Other DNA sequences of this sample code for an identical CDR3. The J gene is TRBJ2-1, the V gene TRBV15, with TRBD1 as a possible D gene (6 bases). Germline CDR1 is LNHNV and CDR2 is YYDKDF (reference sequence). V was shortened by 0 bases and J by 0 bases, with 6 bases between the two germline ends. The CDR3 is 15 amino acids. The CDR3 is CATSRDRGSYNEQFF. The CDR3, as DNA: TGTGCCACCAGCAGAGACAGGGGCTCCTACAATGAGCAGTTCTTC. The variable domain in full, with the rest retrieved from reference TRBV15 and TRBJ2-1, is DAMVIQNPRYQVTQFGKPVTLSCSQTLNHNVMYWYQQKSSQAPKLLFHYYDKDFNNEADTPDNFQSRRPNTSFCFLDIRSPGLGDTAMYLCATSRDRGSYNEQFFGPGTRLTVL.

The J gene is TRBJ2-3, the V gene TRBV10-3; D is unresolved. Trimming took 2 bases from V and 8 from J, leaving 20 bases between them. The CDR3 totals 16 residues. Germline-derived CDR1 and CDR2 are ENHRY and SYGVKD. CDR3 residues: CAISEVSTVLDCTQYF. The CDR3, as DNA: TGTGCCATCAGTGAGGTTTCGACGGTCTTAGACTGTACGCAGTATTTT.

The chain joins TRBV30 to TRBJ1-2; 8 nucleotides agree with TRBD1. Germline V gene sequence: CDR1 GTSNPN, CDR2 SVGIG (reference sequence). This CDR3 is 12 amino acids long. After removal of 3 bases from V and 8 bases from J, the junction contained 5 bases not matched to a gene. The CDR3 sequence is CAWRGTGGGYTF. The CDR3 coding sequence is TGTGCCTGGAGAGGGACAGGAGGCGGCTACACCTTC.

The chain recombines TRBV7-8 with TRBJ2-3; 9 bases fit TRBD2. The CDR3 runs to 15 residues. CDR1 is SGHVS, CDR2 FQNEAQ, per germline. Trimming at V came to 3 bases and at J to 4 bases, leaving 5 bases not matched to a gene. In nucleotides, the CDR3 is TGTGCCAGCAGCTTTTTAGCGGGAGTGCCAGATACGCAGTATTTT. Its protein is CASSFLAGVPDTQYF.

This chain uses TRBV4-2 with TRBJ2-7; D may be TRBD2 (5 bases). The CDR3 has 14 amino acids. The V gene's germline CDR1 is LGHNA and CDR2 YNFKEQ. V lost 5 bases to trimming and J lost 6 bases, with 17 bases between them. The chain's CDR3 is CASSEGETRVEQYF. The CDR3 DNA is TGTGCCAGCAGCGAAGGCGAGACGCGGGTCGAGCAGTACTTC.

V and J are TRBV15 and TRBJ2-5; TRBD2 matches at 8 bases. V was clipped by 0 bases and J by 5 bases; unmatched bases: 8. The germline V gene has CDR1 LNHNV and CDR2 YYDKDF (reference sequence). The CDR3 runs 16 residues. The CDR3 loop reads CATSRDRGSGMETQYF. DNA for the CDR3: TGTGCCACCAGCAGAGATCGGGGTAGCGGGATGGAGACCCAGTACTTC.

The chain has TRBV5-1 and TRBJ2-7; no firm D call. This CDR3 contains 14 residues. The germline V gene has CDR1 SGHRS and CDR2 YFSETQ. V lost 7 bases to trimming and J lost 2 bases, with 16 bases between them. CDR3 loop: CASPPLADPYEQYF. In DNA, the CDR3 is TGCGCCAGCCCCCCCCTGGCAGATCCCTACGAGCAGTACTTC.

This clone has more than one count but fewer than ten. The V call is TRBV18, the J call TRBJ1-2, with D unclear. V lost 0 bases, J lost 8 bases, and 10 bases lay in between. The CDR3 extends over 13 amino acids. From germline, CDR1 is KGHSH and CDR2 LQKENI. CDR3: CASSPPGSPGYTF. The CDR3 DNA sequence: TGTGCCAGCTCACCACCGGGCAGTCCAGGCTACACCTTC.

As regards this clone: The junction departs from germline at one end; a sequencing error may be responsible. This chain joins TRBV7-9 and TRBJ2-6; 7 bases match TRBD2. Germline V gene lookup returns CDR1 SEHNR and CDR2 FQNEAQ (reference sequence). The CDR3 totals 12 residues. CDR3 bases: TGTTCCAGCAGCTTTAGTACGGGAGGTCATGACTTC. Translation: CSSSFSTGGHDF.

This sequence joins TRBV4-2 and TRBJ2-2; tentatively, D is TRBD2 (6 bases). CDR1 is LGHNA and CDR2 is YNFKEQ in the germline V gene. The CDR3 totals 15 residues. V shed 4 bases and J shed 1 base, with 10 bases lying between them. CDR3 amino acids: CASSLRDLNTGELFF. The CDR3 nucleotides are TGTGCCAGCAGCCTCCGGGACTTGAACACCGGGGAGCTGTTTTTT.

The CDR3 protein is CASSQDLAAGELFF. The CDR3 DNA reads as TGTGCCAGCAGCCAAGATCTTGCCGCGGGGGAGCTGTTTTTT. This chain links TRBV14 with TRBJ2-2; D is undetermined. This CDR3 has 14 amino acids. Trimming stripped 0 bases from V and 8 bases from J, with 10 bases between. Germline CDR1 SGHDN, CDR2 FVKESK.

This clone was seen a single time. This chain joins TRBV19 and TRBJ2-5; 11 nucleotides line up with TRBD2. CDR1 LNHDA and CDR2 SQIVND come from the germline V gene (reference sequence). This CDR3 spans 15 amino acids. After removal of 3 bases from V and 5 bases from J, the junction contained 5 bases not matched to a gene. The CDR3 spells CASSITSGSWETQYF. The CDR3 region has the DNA TGTGCCAGTAGTATTACTAGCGGGAGTTGGGAGACCCAGTACTTC.

This chain links TRBV9 with TRBJ2-3; 8 bases align to TRBD2. V trimming: 3 bases; J trimming: 5 bases; junction bases outside the gene matches: 8. CDR3 length: 15 amino acids. Germline CDR1 and CDR2: SGDLS and YYNGEE. The CDR3 bases are TGTGCCAGCAGCGCGGGGGGGACTGAGGGAGATACGCAGTATTTT. Its protein is CASSAGGTEGDTQYF.

The chain joins TRBV6-5 to TRBJ2-4, with D maybe TRBD1 (5 bases). Germline V gene sequence: CDR1 MNHEY, CDR2 SVGAGI. Trimming took off 0 bases at V and 1 base at J, with 10 bases between the two ends. The CDR3 loop spans 16 amino acids. CDR3 region: CASSYSRSGAKNIQYF. The CDR3, as DNA: TGTGCCAGCAGTTACTCTCGGTCAGGGGCCAAAAACATTCAGTACTTC.

This clone was counted between two and nine times. The chain joins TRBV4-1 to TRBJ2-3; 13 bases match TRBD2. Germline V CDR1 and CDR2: MGHRA, YSYEKL. The junction had 6 bases not matched to a gene; V was cut back by 4 bases and J by 5 bases. This CDR3 is 16 amino acids long. The CDR3 reads CASSPHTSGGGDTQYF. The CDR3 DNA follows: TGCGCCAGCAGCCCCCATACTAGCGGGGGGGGAGATACGCAGTATTTT.

The rearrangement uses TRBV5-4 and TRBJ2-2; D remains unclear. Germline-derived CDR1 and CDR2 are SGHNT and YYREEE (reference sequence). This CDR3 has 17 amino acids. The V gene lost 6 bases and the J gene lost 1 base, with 19 bases spanning the gap. The CDR3 DNA is TGTGCCAGCAACCCCTGGTCGCTACCAAAGAACACCGGGGAGCTGTTTTTT. It yields the protein CASNPWSLPKNTGELFF. The variable domain in full, completed from reference TRBV5-4 and TRBJ2-2, reads ETGVTQSPTHLIKTRGQQVTLRCSSQSGHNTVSWYQQALGQGPQFIFQYYREEENGRGNFPPRFSGLQFPNYSSELNVNALELDDSALYLCASNPWSLPKNTGELFFGEGSRLTVL.

This chain connects TRBV7-3 to TRBJ1-1; D possibly corresponds to TRBD1 (6 bases). Trimming took 6 bases from V and 4 from J, leaving 18 bases between them. The length of the CDR3 is 15 residues. Per the germline V gene, CDR1 is SGHTA and CDR2 is FQGTGA. The CDR3 loop is CASRQSGTSGTEAFF. In DNA form, the CDR3 reads TGTGCCAGCAGGCAAAGCGGGACATCCGGCACTGAAGCTTTCTTT.

The chain employs TRBV29-1 and TRBJ2-1, with TRBD2 as a possible D gene (5 bases). V was shortened by 2 bases and J by 7 bases, with 15 bases between the two germline ends. The germline gives CDR1 SQVTM, CDR2 ANQGSEA. The CDR3 consists of 14 residues. CDR3 loop: CSVEQDTSRNEQFF. For the CDR3, the DNA is TGCAGCGTTGAACAAGATACTAGTAGGAATGAGCAGTTCTTC.

V and J are TRBV7-9 and TRBJ2-5; D is possibly TRBD2 (7 bases). Germline V gives CDR1 SEHNR, CDR2 FQNEAQ (reference sequence). The CDR3 loop spans 15 amino acids. Trimming shortened V by 5 bases and J by 0 bases, and 13 bases separated the two germline ends. The CDR3 nucleotides read TGTGCCAGCAGCGCCTTGGGGGGGCACCAAGAGACCCAGTACTTC. Protein sequence: CASSALGGHQETQYF.

V and J are TRBV7-2 and TRBJ2-5; possible D gene TRBD1, 7 bases. Germline V gives CDR1 SGHTA, CDR2 FQGNSA. Trimming took 3 bases from V and 5 from J, leaving 19 bases between them. The CDR3 is 16 amino acids. CDR3 sequence reads: CASSFLGTEGRETQYF. CDR3 DNA: TGTGCCAGCAGCTTCTTGGGGACAGAGGGGAGGGAGACCCAGTACTTC. Based on the CDR3 plus reference TRBV7-2 and TRBJ2-5, the full variable domain is GAGVSQSPSNKVTEKGKDVELRCDPISGHTALYWYRQSLGQGLEFLIYFQGNSAPDKSGLPSDRFSAERTGGSVSTLTIQRTQQEDSAVYLCASSFLGTEGRETQYFGPGTRLLVL.